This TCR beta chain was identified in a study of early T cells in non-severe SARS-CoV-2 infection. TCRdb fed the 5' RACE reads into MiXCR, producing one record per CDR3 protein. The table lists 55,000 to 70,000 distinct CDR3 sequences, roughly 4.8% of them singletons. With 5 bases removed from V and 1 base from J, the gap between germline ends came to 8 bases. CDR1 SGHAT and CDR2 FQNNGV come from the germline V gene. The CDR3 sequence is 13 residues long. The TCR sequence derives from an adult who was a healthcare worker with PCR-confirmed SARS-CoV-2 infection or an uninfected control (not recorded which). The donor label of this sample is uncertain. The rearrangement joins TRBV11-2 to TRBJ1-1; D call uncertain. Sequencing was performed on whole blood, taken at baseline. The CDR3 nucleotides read TGTGCCAGCAGCCTTGATTGGAACACTGAAGCTTTCTTT. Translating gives CASSLDWNTEAFF. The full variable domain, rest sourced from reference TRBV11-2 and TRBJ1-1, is EAGVAQSPRYKIIEKRQSVAFWCNPISGHATLYWYQQILGQGPKLLIQFQNNGVVDDSQLPKDRFSAERLKGVDSTLKIQPAKLEDSAVYLCASSLDWNTEAFFGQGTRLTVV.